In its sample, the clone carrying this T cell receptor (beta chain) was seen once. Its specificity is unknown. The data are from a study of T cell responses to AZD1222 COVID-19 vaccine. General study findings and limits: Repertoire samples came only from after the peak T cell response. Females outnumbered males among donors, who were mostly white British; clonal diversity was possibly underestimated. Once two AZD1222 doses were given, Spike-specific TCR breadth and depth went up. Baseline testing showed seropositivity in only a handful of AZD1222 recipients.

Germline values: CDR1 LNHDA, CDR2 SQIVND (reference sequence). The ends lost 3 bases at V and 3 bases at J; junction bases unmatched: 8. The CDR3 is 16 amino acids. Profiled with immunoSEQ multiplex PCR; TCRdb holds only in-frame clones, not every one. The sample records around 150,000 clones, roughly 92% being singletons. The sequence was obtained from an adult in good health. The source material was peripheral blood, sampled on day 0 of AZD1222 vaccination. The chain combines TRBV19 with TRBJ1-5; 7 bases agree with TRBD1. In nucleotides, the CDR3 is TGTGCCAGTAGTATTTTTCAGGGGGGAGTCAATCAGCCCCAGCATTTT. This encodes CASSIFQGGVNQPQHF.